This record looks at one TCR beta chain sequence and its context. V lost 5 bases, J lost 6 bases, and 10 bases lay in between. Germline V gives CDR1 SGHTA, CDR2 FQGNSA. The CDR3 has 13 residues. The data derive from a study of CD8+CD57+ T cells in acquired aplastic anemia. CD8+CD57+ cell expansion had been shown by flow cytometry in patients chosen for sequencing. Blood samples were obtained from patients who had received no prior therapy. According to the study, genomic DNA was the template for TCR beta VDJ and CDR3 profiling. TCRdb called the reads again in MiXCR, with one record for every CDR3 protein. The sample yields 200,000 to 250,000 distinct CDR3 sequences, 65% seen once.

The specimen sequenced was sorted CD4+, CD8+, or CD8+CD57+ T cells (not recorded which) from PBMCs. This sequence joins TRBV7-2 and TRBJ2-2; D could derive from TRBD1 or TRBD2 (5 bases each). The TCR comes from a human donor with aplastic anemia. CDR3 in amino acids: CASSHRGAGELFF. CDR3 bases: TGTGCCAGCAGCCATAGAGGGGCCGGGGAGCTGTTTTTT.